This TCR beta chain originates from a study of blood T cell repertoires in COVID-19. Looking at the study overall: Sites in the United States, Italy and Spain provided acute and convalescent COVID-19 samples.

V gave up 10 bases and J gave up 5 bases, with 14 bases separating them. Germline V gives CDR1 LNHDA, CDR2 SQIVND (reference sequence). The CDR3 runs 12 residues. Produced via immunoSEQ multiplex PCR; TCRdb's table is partial and in-frame only. Among 450,000 to 500,000 clones, about 85% were seen once, and the ten largest hold 0.7%. The V call is TRBV19, the J call TRBJ1-1; tentative D call: TRBD1 (5 bases). The sequence was collected from a woman in her late teens or twenties who had recovered from COVID-19. The specimen was PBMCs or T cells enriched from blood (not recorded which). The chain's CDR3 is CATRGGWTEAFF. The CDR3 DNA is TGTGCCACCCGGGGGGGGTGGACTGAAGCTTTCTTT.